The count of the clone carrying this TCR beta chain is one. Antigen: not known. This entry comes from a study of T cell responses to AZD1222 COVID-19 vaccine. General observations from the study: Breadth and depth of Spike-specific TCRs rose after two AZD1222 doses.

Data came from immunoSEQ multiplex PCR; TCRdb stores just in-frame clones and leaves some out. In the table there are around 130,000 clones, roughly 89% of which are singletons. This specimen was peripheral blood, taken 28 days after the second AZD1222 dose. This clonotype was obtained from an adult who received the AZD1222 COVID-19 vaccine.

The CDR3 bases are TGCGCCAGCAGCCAAGTTTCCGGGGCCGGAGGGGAGCTGTTTTTT. Its protein product is CASSQVSGAGGELFF. The chain links TRBV4-3 to TRBJ2-2; tentatively, D is TRBD1 or TRBD2 (5 bases each). The CDR3 has 15 amino acids. Germline loops: CDR1 LGHNA, CDR2 YSLEER. The V end was cut by 1 base, the J end by 8 bases, with 14 bases between.